The T cell receptor (beta chain) under discussion was sequenced for a study of shared clonotypes between healthy human individuals. The CDR3 has 13 residues. The V end was cut by 6 bases, the J end by 7 bases, with 13 bases between. CDR1 is MNHEY and CDR2 is SVGAGI in the germline V gene. Sequencing was performed with immunoSEQ multiplex PCR; in TCRdb, only in-frame clones are kept and a portion is missing. The sample lists about 1.1 million clones, about 72% seen once, with 0.89% in the top ten. V and J are TRBV6-5 and TRBJ1-5; tentatively, D is TRBD1 (5 bases). Sequencing was performed on memory CD4+ T cells from PBMCs. Subset specified: CD45RA-negative fraction. This clonotype was obtained from a man between 18 and 35 years old in good health. Some clones in this sample may be carry-over from other donors' samples. The DNA of the CDR3 is TGTGCCAGCAGCCCCGGGGGGGTGCAGCCCCAGCATTTT. Residues: CASSPGGVQPQHF.